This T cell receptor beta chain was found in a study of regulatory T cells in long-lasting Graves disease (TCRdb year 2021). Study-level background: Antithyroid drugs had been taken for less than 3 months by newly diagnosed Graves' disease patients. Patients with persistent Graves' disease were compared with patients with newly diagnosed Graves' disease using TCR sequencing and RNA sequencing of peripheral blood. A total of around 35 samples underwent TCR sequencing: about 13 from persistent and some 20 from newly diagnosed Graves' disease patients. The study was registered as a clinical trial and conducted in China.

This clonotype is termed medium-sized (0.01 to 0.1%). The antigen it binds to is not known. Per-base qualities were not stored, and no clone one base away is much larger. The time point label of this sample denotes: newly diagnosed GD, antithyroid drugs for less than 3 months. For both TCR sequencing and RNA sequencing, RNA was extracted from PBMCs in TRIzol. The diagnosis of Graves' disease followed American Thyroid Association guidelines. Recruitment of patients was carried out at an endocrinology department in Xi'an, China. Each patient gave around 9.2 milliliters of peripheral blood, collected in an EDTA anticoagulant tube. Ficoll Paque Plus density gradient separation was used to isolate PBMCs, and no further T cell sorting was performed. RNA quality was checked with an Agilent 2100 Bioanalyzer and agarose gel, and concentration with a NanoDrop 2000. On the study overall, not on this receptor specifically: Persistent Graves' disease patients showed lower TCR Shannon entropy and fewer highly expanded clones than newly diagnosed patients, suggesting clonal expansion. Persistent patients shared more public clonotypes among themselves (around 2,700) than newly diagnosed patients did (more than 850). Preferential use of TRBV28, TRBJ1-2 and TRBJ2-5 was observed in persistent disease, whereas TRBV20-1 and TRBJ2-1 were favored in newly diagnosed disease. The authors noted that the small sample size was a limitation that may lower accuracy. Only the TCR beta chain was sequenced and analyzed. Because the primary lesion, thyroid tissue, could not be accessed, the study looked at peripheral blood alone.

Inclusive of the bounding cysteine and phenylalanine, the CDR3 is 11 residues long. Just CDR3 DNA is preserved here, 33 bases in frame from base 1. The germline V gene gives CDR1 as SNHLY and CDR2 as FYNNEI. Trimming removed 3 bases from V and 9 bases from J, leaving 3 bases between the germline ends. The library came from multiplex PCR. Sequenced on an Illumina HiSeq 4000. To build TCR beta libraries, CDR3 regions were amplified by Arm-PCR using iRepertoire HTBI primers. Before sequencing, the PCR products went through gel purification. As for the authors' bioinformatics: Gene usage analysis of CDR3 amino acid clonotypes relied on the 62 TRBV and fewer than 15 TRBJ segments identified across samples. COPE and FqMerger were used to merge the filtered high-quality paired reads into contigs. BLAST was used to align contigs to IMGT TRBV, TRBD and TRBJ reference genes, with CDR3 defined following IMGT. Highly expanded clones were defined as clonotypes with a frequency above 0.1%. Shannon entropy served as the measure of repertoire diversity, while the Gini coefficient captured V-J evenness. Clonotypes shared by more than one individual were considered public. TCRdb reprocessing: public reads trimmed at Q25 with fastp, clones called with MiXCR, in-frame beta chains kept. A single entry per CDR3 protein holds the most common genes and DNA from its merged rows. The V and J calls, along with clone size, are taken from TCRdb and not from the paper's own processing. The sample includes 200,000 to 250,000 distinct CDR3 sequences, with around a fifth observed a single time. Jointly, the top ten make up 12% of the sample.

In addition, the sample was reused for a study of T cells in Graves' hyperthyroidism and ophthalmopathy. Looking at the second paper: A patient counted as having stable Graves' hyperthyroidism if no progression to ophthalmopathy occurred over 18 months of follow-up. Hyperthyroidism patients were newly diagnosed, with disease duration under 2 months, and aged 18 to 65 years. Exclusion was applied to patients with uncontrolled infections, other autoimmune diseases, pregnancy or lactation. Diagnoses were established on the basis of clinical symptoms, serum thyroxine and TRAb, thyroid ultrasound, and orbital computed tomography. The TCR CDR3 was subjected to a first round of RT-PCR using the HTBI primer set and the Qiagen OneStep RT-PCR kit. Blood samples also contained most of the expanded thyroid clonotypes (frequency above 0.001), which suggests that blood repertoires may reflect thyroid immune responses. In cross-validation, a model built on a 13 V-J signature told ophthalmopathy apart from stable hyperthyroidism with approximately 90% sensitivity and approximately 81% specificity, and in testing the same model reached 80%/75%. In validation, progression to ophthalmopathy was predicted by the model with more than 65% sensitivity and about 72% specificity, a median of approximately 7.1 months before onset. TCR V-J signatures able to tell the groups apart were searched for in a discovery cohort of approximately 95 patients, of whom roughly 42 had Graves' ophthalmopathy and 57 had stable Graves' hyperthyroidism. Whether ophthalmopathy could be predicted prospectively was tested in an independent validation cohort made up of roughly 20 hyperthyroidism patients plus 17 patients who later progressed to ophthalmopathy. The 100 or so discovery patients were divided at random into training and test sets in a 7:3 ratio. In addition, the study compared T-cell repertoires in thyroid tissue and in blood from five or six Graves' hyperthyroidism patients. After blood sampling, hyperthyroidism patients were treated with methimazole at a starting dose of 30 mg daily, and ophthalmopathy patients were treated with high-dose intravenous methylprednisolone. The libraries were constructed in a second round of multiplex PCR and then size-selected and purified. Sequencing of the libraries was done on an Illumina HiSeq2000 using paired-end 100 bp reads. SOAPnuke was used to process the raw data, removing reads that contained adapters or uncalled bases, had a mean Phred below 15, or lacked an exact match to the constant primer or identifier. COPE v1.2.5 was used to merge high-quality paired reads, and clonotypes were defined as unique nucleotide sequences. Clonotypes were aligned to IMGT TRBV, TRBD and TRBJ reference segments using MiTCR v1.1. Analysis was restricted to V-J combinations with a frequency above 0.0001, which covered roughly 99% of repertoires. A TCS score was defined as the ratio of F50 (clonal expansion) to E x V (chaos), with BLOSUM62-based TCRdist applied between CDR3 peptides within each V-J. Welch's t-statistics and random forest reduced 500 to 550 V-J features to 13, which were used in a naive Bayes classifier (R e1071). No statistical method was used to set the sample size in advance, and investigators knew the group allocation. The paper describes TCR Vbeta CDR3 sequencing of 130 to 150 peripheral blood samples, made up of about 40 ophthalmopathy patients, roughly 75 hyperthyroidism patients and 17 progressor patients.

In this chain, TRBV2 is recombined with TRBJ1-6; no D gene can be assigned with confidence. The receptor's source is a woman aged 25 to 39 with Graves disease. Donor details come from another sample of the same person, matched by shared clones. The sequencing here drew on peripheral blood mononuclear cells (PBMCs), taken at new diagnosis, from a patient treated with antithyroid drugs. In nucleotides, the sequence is TGTGCCAGCAGTGAGAGTTCACCCCTCCACTTT. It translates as CASSESSPLHF.